This passage covers 4 T cell receptor beta chains from one sample sequenced in a study of cytomegalovirus exposure and HLA in healthy donors. Researchers ran the PCR with 60 Vbeta and 13 Jbeta primers. Sequencing used immunoSEQ multiplex PCR; TCRdb keeps in-frame clones, though not all of them. The sample yields 180,000 or so clones, approximately 81% seen once. The specimen was PBMCs. These receptor sequences come from a male donor in good health and CMV-seronegative.

The chain joins TRBV9 to TRBJ2-3, with 7 bases aligning to TRBD2. CDR1 and CDR2 (germline): SGDLS, YYNGEE. J gave up 3 bases and V 2 bases, and 15 bases lay outside the gene matches. The CDR3 is 18 residues long. The CDR3 DNA is TGTGCCAGCAGCGTCAGTATTTGGACTTCGCGGGGGACAGATACGCAGTATTTT. Translated, it gives CASSVSIWTSRGTDTQYF.

There are a few counts of this clone. V usage is TRBV29-1 and J usage is TRBJ2-2; tentative D call: TRBD2 (5 bases). The germline V gene has CDR1 SQVTM and CDR2 ANQGSEA. The CDR3 totals 16 residues. Between the trimmed V and J ends, which lost 5 bases and 0 bases, there was a span of 16 bases. Written as DNA, the CDR3 is TGCAGCGTTCGGGATAAAGACACTGCGAACACCGGGGAGCTGTTTTTT. Translating gives CSVRDKDTANTGELFF.

The V call is TRBV2, the J call TRBJ1-4; weak D call: TRBD1 (5 bases). Germline CDR1 is SNHLY and CDR2 is FYNNEI. The CDR3 has 15 amino acids. V shed 4 bases and J shed 3 bases, with 12 bases lying between them. The CDR3 bases are TGTGCCAGCAGTGGTTCAGGAGGGGCTAATGAAAAACTGTTTTTT. It yields the protein CASSGSGGANEKLFF.

The gene calls are TRBV5-5 and TRBJ1-1, with no clear D. The CDR3 is made up of 16 amino acids. The germline V and J ends were trimmed by 0 bases and 9 bases, with 21 bases remaining between them. Looked up from germline, CDR1 is SGHKS and CDR2 is YYEKEE (reference sequence). This CDR3 reads CASSLAPTVREGKAFF. The CDR3 nucleotides read TGTGCCAGCAGCTTGGCCCCAACGGTCCGCGAGGGAAAAGCTTTCTTT.